Presented here are 16 T cell receptor beta chains from one specimen sequenced in a study of T-cell memory formation after mild COVID-19 (dated by TCRdb to the early 2020s). Library creation used 5' RACE. The run used an Illumina NovaSeq 6000. TCRdb passed the public sequencing reads through fastp at Q25 and MiXCR, retaining productive beta sequences. Rows matching on CDR3 protein sequence are summarized as one entry with the most common DNA and genes. The sample has 250,000 to 400,000 distinct CDR3 sequences on record, 13% to 15% of them singletons. Of the sample, roughly a fifth is held by the ten largest clones. The sample was PBMCs or a T cell subset sorted from them (not recorded which). These receptors were taken from a man between 18 and 35 years old who had mild COVID-19 (a few samples of this study predate the infection). The sample titles of this study are shuffled in the database, so cell type and time point are left out; the donor was told from shared clones.

This clonotype showed up just a few times. The V call is TRBV12-3 or TRBV12-4, the J call TRBJ1-2; D not certain. The ends were cut back, 3 bases at V and 8 bases at J, with 13 bases in the middle. The length of the CDR3 is 13 residues. DNA of the CDR3: TGTGCCAGCAGTTTCTATCCCCCACGGGGCTACACCTTC. As protein: CASSFYPPRGYTF.

The table lists this clonotype with a few counts. J is TRBJ2-1 and V is TRBV20-1; 7 nucleotides agree with TRBD1. Germline V gives CDR1 DFQATT, CDR2 SNEGSKA (reference sequence). J was trimmed by 3 bases and V by 0 bases; bases with no gene match: 5. This CDR3 has 15 residues. In DNA, the CDR3 is TGCAGTGCTAGAGATCCGAGACAGGGCTACAATGAGCAGTTCTTC. Translation: CSARDPRQGYNEQFF.

This clonotype was recorded a few times. The genes are TRBV3-1 and TRBJ2-1, with D tentatively TRBD2 (7 bases). The V gene's germline CDR1 is LGHDT and CDR2 YNNKEL (reference sequence). V was pared by 3 bases and J by 3 bases, with 15 bases between. This CDR3 contains 16 residues. The CDR3 region is CASSQGGGDLYNEQFF. CDR3 in DNA: TGTGCCAGCAGCCAGGGAGGGGGGGACCTCTACAATGAGCAGTTCTTC.

This clonotype was seen repeatedly, ten times or more. The chain uses TRBV7-7 and TRBJ2-1; TRBD2 aligns across 8 bases. Unmatched junction bases numbered 5, after V lost 5 bases and J lost 5 bases. CDR3 length: 14 amino acids. The germline CDR1 and CDR2 sequences are SSHAT and FNYEAQ (reference sequence). CDR3 sequence: CASSPGGMDNEQFF. The CDR3, as DNA: TGTGCCAGCAGCCCGGGGGGGATGGACAATGAGCAGTTCTTC.

This clonotype was detected a few times. The chain carries TRBV25-1 and TRBJ2-4; TRBD2 might be the D (6 bases). This CDR3 has 16 amino acids. V gave up 1 base and J gave up 4 bases, with 14 bases separating them. In germline, CDR1 is MGHDK, CDR2 SYGVNS. The CDR3 nucleotides read TGTGCCAGCAGTGAATGGGACCCGGGAGAGAAAAACATTCAGTACTTC. Its translation is CASSEWDPGEKNIQYF. The full variable domain, with the rest looked up from reference TRBV25-1 and TRBJ2-4, is EADIYQTPRYLVIGTGKKITLECSQTMGHDKMYWYQQDPGMELHLIHYSYGVNSTEKGDLSSESTVSRIRTEHFPLTLESARPSHTSQYLCASSEWDPGEKNIQYFGAGTRLSVL.

This clonotype has at least ten counts. The rearrangement joins TRBV15 to TRBJ2-7, with D possibly matching TRBD1 (6 bases). The V gene's germline CDR1 is LNHNV and CDR2 YYDKDF (reference sequence). The CDR3 is made up of 15 amino acids. The V and J ends lost 0 bases and 5 bases respectively, with 14 bases between them. The CDR3 nucleotides are TGTGCCACCAGCAGAGATAAAACAGGGATTAACGAGCAGTACGTC. Amino acid sequence: CATSRDKTGINEQYV.

This clonotype was counted ten times or more. This rearrangement joins TRBV4-1 to TRBJ2-7; 10 nucleotides match TRBD2. Germline CDR1 MGHRA, CDR2 YSYEKL. The length of the CDR3 is 12 residues. J gave up 9 bases and V 4 bases, and 3 bases lay outside the gene matches. CDR3 in DNA: TGCGCCAGCAGCCTGGGGACTAGCGCGCAGTACTTC. Protein sequence: CASSLGTSAQYF.

This rearrangement joins TRBV20-1 to TRBJ2-7; D is unresolved. The CDR3 runs 12 residues. V was cut by 0 bases and J by 4 bases, with 7 bases left in between. Germline V gives CDR1 DFQATT, CDR2 SNEGSKA (reference sequence). The CDR3 here is CSAREGRYEQYF. The CDR3, as DNA: TGCAGTGCTAGAGAAGGACGATACGAGCAGTACTTC.

This clonotype showed up just a few times. The gene calls are TRBV12-3 or TRBV12-4 and TRBJ2-1; TRBD1 aligns across 11 bases. V was clipped by 6 bases and J by 8 bases; unmatched bases: 12. This CDR3 spans 16 amino acids. The CDR3 loop reads CASSPWPGQGEYEQFF. The CDR3 DNA follows: TGTGCCAGCAGCCCGTGGCCGGGACAGGGGGAATATGAGCAGTTCTTC.

This clonotype was counted only a few times. The chain has TRBV7-9 and TRBJ2-4, with 7 bases identical to TRBD1. The germline V gene encodes CDR1 SEHNR and CDR2 FQNEAQ (reference sequence). The CDR3 extends over 14 amino acids. V was clipped by 3 bases and J by 8 bases; unmatched bases: 7. The CDR3 reads CASSFGDRADIQYF. CDR3 DNA: TGTGCCAGCAGCTTCGGTGACAGGGCTGACATTCAGTACTTC.

This clonotype was detected only a few times. The DNA for the CDR3 is TGTGCCAGCAGCTTAAACCCGGGCATTCCAGAGACCCAGTACTTC. Translation: CASSLNPGIPETQYF. The chain employs TRBV7-2 and TRBJ2-5, with D uncertain. Trimming shortened V by 2 bases and J by 4 bases, and 14 bases separated the two germline ends. This CDR3 has 15 amino acids. Germline CDR1 and CDR2: SGHTA and FQGNSA. The entire variable domain, with the rest obtained from reference TRBV7-2 and TRBJ2-5, is as follows: GAGVSQSPSNKVTEKGKDVELRCDPISGHTALYWYRQSLGQGLEFLIYFQGNSAPDKSGLPSDRFSAERTGGSVSTLTIQRTQQEDSAVYLCASSLNPGIPETQYFGPGTRLLVL.

The rearrangement uses TRBV5-6 and TRBJ2-5; D may be TRBD1 or TRBD2 (5 bases each). This CDR3 has 16 residues. Germline V lookup: CDR1 SGHDT, CDR2 YYEEEE. V was pared by 4 bases and J by 5 bases, with 21 bases between. Here the CDR3 reads CASSQALDEGWETQYF. The CDR3 nucleotides read TGTGCCAGCAGCCAGGCACTGGACGAGGGGTGGGAGACCCAGTACTTC. Full variable domain (outside the CDR3, taken from reference TRBV5-6 and TRBJ2-5): DAGVTQSPTHLIKTRGQQVTLRCSPKSGHDTVSWYQQALGQGPQFIFQYYEEEERQRGNFPDRFSGHQFPNYSSELNVNALLLGDSALYLCASSQALDEGWETQYFGPGTRLLVL.

The chain employs TRBV9 and TRBJ2-1; 7 nucleotides match TRBD2. V trimming: 0 bases; J trimming: 10 bases; junction bases outside the gene matches: 7. From germline, CDR1 is SGDLS and CDR2 YYNGEE. The CDR3 is 14 residues long. CDR3: CASSVGPTSVEQFF. The DNA for the CDR3 is TGTGCCAGCAGCGTAGGCCCTACTAGCGTCGAGCAGTTCTTC.

This clonotype was counted between two and nine times. V and J are TRBV29-1 and TRBJ1-2; D not certain. The CDR3 has 14 amino acids. Germline V gives CDR1 SQVTM, CDR2 ANQGSEA. Trimming removed 6 bases at V and 3 bases at J, with 17 bases between. The CDR3 DNA reads TGCAGCGTGGAACTAGGAGTGCAAGACTATGGCTACACCTTC. It specifies CSVELGVQDYGYTF.

This chain uses TRBV7-2 with TRBJ2-5; 8 bases are shared with TRBD1. The CDR3 has 14 residues. The junction had 6 bases not matched to a gene; V was cut back by 4 bases and J by 5 bases. Germline CDR1 SGHTA, CDR2 FQGNSA. The CDR3 loop is CASSYRQGKETQYF. The DNA for the CDR3 is TGTGCCAGCAGCTACCGACAGGGGAAGGAGACCCAGTACTTC.

In its sample, this clonotype was seen many times. This chain connects TRBV25-1 to TRBJ2-2; 8 bases match TRBD1. The CDR3 has 15 amino acids. Germline trimming cut 5 bases from V and 3 bases from J; bases unmatched to any gene: 5. The germline V gene has CDR1 MGHDK and CDR2 SYGVNS. The CDR3 protein is CASSTGQGDTGELFF. In nucleotides, the CDR3 is TGTGCCAGCAGTACTGGACAGGGCGACACCGGGGAGCTGTTTTTT.